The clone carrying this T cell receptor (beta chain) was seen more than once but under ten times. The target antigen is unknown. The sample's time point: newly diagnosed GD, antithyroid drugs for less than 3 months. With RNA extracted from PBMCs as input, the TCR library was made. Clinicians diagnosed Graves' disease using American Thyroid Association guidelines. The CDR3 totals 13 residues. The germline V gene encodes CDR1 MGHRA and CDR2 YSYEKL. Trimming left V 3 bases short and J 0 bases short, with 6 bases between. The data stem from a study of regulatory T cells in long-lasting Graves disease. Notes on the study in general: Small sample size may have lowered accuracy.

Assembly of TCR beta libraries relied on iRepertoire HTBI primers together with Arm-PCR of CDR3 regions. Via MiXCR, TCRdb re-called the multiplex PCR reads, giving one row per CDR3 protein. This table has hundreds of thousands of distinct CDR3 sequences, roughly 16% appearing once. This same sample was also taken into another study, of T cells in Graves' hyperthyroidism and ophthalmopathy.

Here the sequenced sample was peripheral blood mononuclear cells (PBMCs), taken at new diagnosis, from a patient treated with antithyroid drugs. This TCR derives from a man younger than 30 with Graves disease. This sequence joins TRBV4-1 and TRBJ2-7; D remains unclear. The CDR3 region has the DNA TGCGCCAGCAGCCAGATGGGCTCCTACGAGCAGTACTTC. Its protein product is CASSQMGSYEQYF.